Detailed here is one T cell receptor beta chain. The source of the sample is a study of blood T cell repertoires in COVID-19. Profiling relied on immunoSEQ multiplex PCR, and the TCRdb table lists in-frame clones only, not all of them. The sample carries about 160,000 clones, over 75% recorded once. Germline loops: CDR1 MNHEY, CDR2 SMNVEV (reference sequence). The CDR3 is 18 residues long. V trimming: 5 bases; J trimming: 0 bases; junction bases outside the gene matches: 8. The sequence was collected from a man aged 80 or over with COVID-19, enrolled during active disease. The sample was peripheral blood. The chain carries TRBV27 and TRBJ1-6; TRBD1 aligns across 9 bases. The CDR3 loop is CASSPPGQGSSYNSPLHF. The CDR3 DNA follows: TGTGCCAGCAGTCCCCCCGGACAGGGGAGCTCCTATAATTCACCCCTCCACTTT.